The count of the clone carrying this TCR beta chain is one. The data were obtained in a study of control samples from healthy donors and cancer patients. Germline CDR1 and CDR2: KGHSH and LQKENI. V lost 1 base and J 3 bases, leaving 3 bases between the germline ends. This CDR3 contains 12 residues. Clones were sequenced by immunoSEQ multiplex PCR, and TCRdb holds only the in-frame ones, with some missing. In the table there are fewer than 120,000 clones, 85% to 90% of which are singletons. The TCR sequence derives from a woman in her sixties or seventies with lung cancer. Sequenced: PBMCs. The chain couples TRBV18 to TRBJ2-5; D gene ambiguous. The CDR3 DNA sequence: TGTGCCAGCTCACCACGGGAAGAGACCCAGTACTTC. This encodes CASSPREETQYF.